This T cell receptor beta chain was recovered during a study of Ad26.COV2.S vaccination and SARS-CoV-2 variants. Sequenced by immunoSEQ multiplex PCR; TCRdb stores in-frame clones only, minus some. Among 350,000 to 500,000 clones listed, 90% were seen once. As to treatment: 15 to 20 received Ad26.COV2.S at low or high dose, single or two shots; about 5 received placebo; per-sample allocation not given. Vaccine and placebo recipients were sampled on day 63 after the first injection. Germline CDR1 is SGHRS and CDR2 is YFSETQ. This CDR3 has 16 amino acids. Deletions cut 0 bases from V and 8 bases from J, with 18 bases between.

The chain uses TRBV5-1 and TRBJ2-1; D possibly corresponds to TRBD2 (6 bases). Sample: peripheral blood, taken in a trial of Ad26.COV2.S vaccine versus placebo. The receptor's source is a person aged 18-65 years who received the Ad26.COV2.S COVID-19 vaccine or a placebo. This chain's CDR3 is CASSLALSGRVHEQFF. The CDR3 DNA is TGCGCCAGCAGCTTGGCCCTTAGCGGAAGAGTCCATGAGCAGTTCTTC.